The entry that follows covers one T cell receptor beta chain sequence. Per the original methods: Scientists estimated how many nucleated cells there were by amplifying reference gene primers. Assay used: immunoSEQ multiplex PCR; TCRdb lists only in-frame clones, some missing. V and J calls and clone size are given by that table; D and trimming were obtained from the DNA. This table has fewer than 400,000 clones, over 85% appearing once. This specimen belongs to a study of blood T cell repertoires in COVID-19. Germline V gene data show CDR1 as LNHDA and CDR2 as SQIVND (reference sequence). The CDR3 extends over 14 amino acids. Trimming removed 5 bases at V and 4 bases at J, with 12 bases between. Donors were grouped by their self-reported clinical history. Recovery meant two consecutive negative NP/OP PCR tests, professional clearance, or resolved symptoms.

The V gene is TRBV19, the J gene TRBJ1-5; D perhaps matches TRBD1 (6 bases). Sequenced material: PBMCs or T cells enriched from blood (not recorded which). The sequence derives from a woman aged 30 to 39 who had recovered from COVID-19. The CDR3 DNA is TGTGCCAGTAGTCTGGACAGATCAAATCAGCCCCAGCATTTT. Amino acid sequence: CASSLDRSNQPQHF.